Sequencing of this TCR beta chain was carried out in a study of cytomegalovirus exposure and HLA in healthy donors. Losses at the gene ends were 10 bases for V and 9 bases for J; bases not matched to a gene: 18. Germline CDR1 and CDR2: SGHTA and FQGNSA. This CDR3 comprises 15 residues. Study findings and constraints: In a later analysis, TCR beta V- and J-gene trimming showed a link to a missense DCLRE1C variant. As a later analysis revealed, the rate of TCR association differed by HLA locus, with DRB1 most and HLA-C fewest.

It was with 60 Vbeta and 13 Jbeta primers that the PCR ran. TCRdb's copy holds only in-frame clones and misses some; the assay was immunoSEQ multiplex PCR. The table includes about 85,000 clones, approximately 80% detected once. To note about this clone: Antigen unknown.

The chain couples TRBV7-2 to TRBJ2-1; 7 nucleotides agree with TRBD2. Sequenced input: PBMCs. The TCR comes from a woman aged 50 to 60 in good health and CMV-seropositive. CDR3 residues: CATTRAGSLVGEQFF. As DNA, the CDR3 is TGTGCCACCACTCGAGCGGGATCTCTGGTGGGTGAGCAGTTCTTC.